This is a list of T cell receptor beta chains from one sample in a study of T-cell reconstitution after alpha-beta-depleted transplantation in children. One entry per CDR3 protein results from TCRdb running MiXCR on the PCR reads. Among around 200,000 distinct CDR3 sequences, approximately 8% were seen once, and the ten largest hold about 40%. The sequenced sample was PBMCs, mostly from graft donor cells, obtained 360 days after TCRalphabeta/CD19-depleted stem cell transplant. All receptors derive from a male patient aged 2-15 years who had a stem cell transplant for acute myeloid leukemia, so the T cells may come from the graft donor. Each CDR3 is given without its conserved first and last residue.

j_call | v_call | cdr3_aa
TRBJ2-3 | TRBV24-1 | ATSPGTAFTDTQY
TRBJ1-1 | TRBV27 | ASSLWGSPGGPYTEAF
TRBJ1-1 | TRBV7-2 | ASSSILNTEAF
TRBJ2-3 | TRBV29-1 | SQMGLAGGKGTQY
TRBJ2-3 | TRBV7-2 | ASSSGQERDTQY
TRBJ1-1 | TRBV10-3 | ATKRPANTEAF
TRBJ2-7 | TRBV4-3 | ASSQRLSGGVDEQY
TRBJ2-5 | TRBV15 | ATSREWGRETQY
TRBJ1-2 | TRBV7-2 | ASSLASGGYYGYT
TRBJ2-5 | TRBV20-1 | SAKSGGQETQY
TRBJ2-2 | TRBV12-3/TRBV12-4 | ASSPDIFWRNTGELF
TRBJ1-1 | TRBV7-2 | ASRSIPDRHTEAF
TRBJ2-7 | TRBV7-2 | ASSWSPGLAGENEQY
TRBJ2-1 | TRBV5-6 | ASSFSPFGLSGGPNEQF
TRBJ1-1 | TRBV5-1 | ASSWGGAEAF
TRBJ2-3 | TRBV7-2 | ASSFLRLAGDGTDTQY
TRBJ2-2 | TRBV5-4 | ASGPGRAGELF
TRBJ1-1 | TRBV28 | ASNTGGNTEAF
TRBJ2-1 | TRBV6-5 | ASSYGGRIGNEQF
TRBJ2-3 | TRBV27 | ASSAGTLRFTDTQY
TRBJ2-3 | TRBV12-3/TRBV12-4 | ASSFGTVRTDTQY
TRBJ2-1 | TRBV29-1 | SVLGNEQF
TRBJ2-1 | TRBV27 | ASSLNSYNEQF
TRBJ2-5 | TRBV20-1 | SARRGTDGETQY
TRBJ2-2 | TRBV12-3/TRBV12-4 | ASTEGPLNTGELF
TRBJ2-2 | TRBV7-8 | ASSLAFGSYTGELF
TRBJ1-2 | TRBV5-1 | ASSLAWGGANYGYT
TRBJ2-7 | TRBV27 | ASSFGVSGEQY
TRBJ1-5 | TRBV15 | ATSRDRRGSNQPQH
TRBJ2-1 | TRBV29-1 | SAGLSPLDNEQF
TRBJ2-7 | TRBV5-1 | ASSLDWEVNYEQY
TRBJ2-3 | TRBV12-3/TRBV12-4 | ASSLLGWTRDTDTQY
TRBJ2-5 | TRBV20-1 | SYYRGTETQY
TRBJ1-4 | TRBV7-9 | ASSSGTGNEKLF
TRBJ2-3 | TRBV20-1 | SQGRDTDTQY
TRBJ1-4 | TRBV5-6 | ASSPRGRLYEKLF
TRBJ2-5 | TRBV5-1 | ASSFYGTQETQY
TRBJ1-1 | TRBV4-3 | ASSQGSRLANTEAF
TRBJ2-5 | TRBV11-1 | ASSLGLASETQY
TRBJ1-1 | TRBV10-3 | AIRGTLYTEAF
TRBJ2-5 | TRBV12-3/TRBV12-4 | ASTLYRGATETQY